The rows below give T cell receptor beta chains drawn from one sample of a study of blood T cell repertoires in COVID-19. Repertoires were generated with immunoSEQ multiplex PCR, while TCRdb's copy carries only in-frame clones and drops some. This table has approximately 100,000 clones, roughly nine tenths appearing once. Specimen: peripheral blood. These receptors came from a man in his 60s with acute or convalescent COVID-19. The CDR3 runs from the conserved cysteine through the conserved F or W. Each record gives: J gene, V gene, CDR3 protein.

j_gene: TRBJ2-1
v_gene: TRBV9
CDR3aa: CASSASESSYNEQFF

j_gene: TRBJ1-4
v_gene: TRBV18
CDR3aa: CASSPLIQGALPGREKLFF

j_gene: TRBJ1-2
v_gene: TRBV19
CDR3aa: CASLPRDRVSYGYTF

j_gene: TRBJ1-1
v_gene: TRBV11-3
CDR3aa: CASSFRAEAFF

j_gene: TRBJ1-1
v_gene: TRBV3-1/TRBV3-2
CDR3aa: CASATMNTEAFF

j_gene: TRBJ2-1
v_gene: TRBV7-9
CDR3aa: CASSPMGLAGRGSEQFF

j_gene: TRBJ1-2
v_gene: TRBV30
CDR3aa: CAWRAPGQNNYGYTF

j_gene: TRBJ2-7
v_gene: TRBV7-8
CDR3aa: CASSLLSTPVWGGSSYEQYF

j_gene: TRBJ2-2
v_gene: TRBV5-1
CDR3aa: CASSREYTGELFF

j_gene: TRBJ2-7
v_gene: TRBV30
CDR3aa: CAWNRDIRYEQYF

j_gene: TRBJ1-2
v_gene: TRBV5-5
CDR3aa: CASSLVPTTRQGGNYGYTF

j_gene: TRBJ2-1
v_gene: TRBV24-1
CDR3aa: CATSDFGAGRPNNEQFF

j_gene: TRBJ2-1
v_gene: TRBV19
CDR3aa: CASSISYMYNEQFF

j_gene: TRBJ1-2
v_gene: TRBV11-2
CDR3aa: CVSRPPGTGLLYGYTF

j_gene: TRBJ1-5
v_gene: TRBV24-1
CDR3aa: CATSGQGVNQPQHF

j_gene: TRBJ1-1
v_gene: TRBV3-1/TRBV3-2
CDR3aa: CASSQARGGAGITEAFF

j_gene: TRBJ1-5
v_gene: TRBV18
CDR3aa: CASSQGSGTGYQPQHF

j_gene: TRBJ2-5
v_gene: TRBV6-5
CDR3aa: CASSYSTSWETQYF

j_gene: TRBJ1-5
v_gene: TRBV5-5
CDR3aa: CASSLGSSNQPQHF

j_gene: TRBJ2-3
v_gene: TRBV27
CDR3aa: CASSLYRGADTQYF

j_gene: TRBJ1-1
v_gene: TRBV2
CDR3aa: CASSEAGMNTEAFF

j_gene: TRBJ2-7
v_gene: TRBV15
CDR3aa: CATSSTEGGLYEQYF

j_gene: TRBJ2-1
v_gene: TRBV29-1
CDR3aa: CSVELLDRSSYNEQFF

j_gene: TRBJ2-7
v_gene: TRBV7-2
CDR3aa: CASSLSGSTYEQYF

j_gene: TRBJ1-1
v_gene: TRBV6-5
CDR3aa: CASSYSGGPNAEAFF

j_gene: TRBJ2-7
v_gene: TRBV11-2
CDR3aa: CASSTPRGGGYEQYF

j_gene: TRBJ1-5
v_gene: TRBV3-1/TRBV3-2
CDR3aa: CASSQEATGTQPQHF

j_gene: TRBJ2-1
v_gene: TRBV11-3
CDR3aa: CASSGRTGGAKPYNEQFF

j_gene: TRBJ2-3
v_gene: TRBV28
CDR3aa: CASSIQTGADTQYF

j_gene: TRBJ1-2
v_gene: TRBV19
CDR3aa: CASRTAGTGDYGYTF

j_gene: TRBJ1-1
v_gene: TRBV7-9
CDR3aa: CASSFSTGGAEAFF

j_gene: TRBJ1-3
v_gene: TRBV24-1
CDR3aa: CATSQGSGNTIYF

j_gene: TRBJ2-2
v_gene: TRBV19
CDR3aa: CASSTRQLRYAGELFF

j_gene: TRBJ2-1
v_gene: TRBV19
CDR3aa: CASKRDRSIDEQFF

j_gene: TRBJ1-1
v_gene: TRBV6-5
CDR3aa: CASSYGQGITEAFF

j_gene: TRBJ2-5
v_gene: TRBV5-1
CDR3aa: CASSDSPGRETQYF

j_gene: TRBJ2-5
v_gene: TRBV18
CDR3aa: CASSSVSWSGKETQYF

j_gene: TRBJ2-5
v_gene: TRBV10-3
CDR3aa: CAISNPGQLYQETQYF

j_gene: TRBJ1-1
v_gene: TRBV7-9
CDR3aa: CASSLEGQGGTEAFF

j_gene: TRBJ1-2
v_gene: TRBV19
CDR3aa: CASTPSSRGGAGYGYTF

j_gene: TRBJ1-1
v_gene: TRBV6-2/TRBV6-3
CDR3aa: CASSLRLIGDTEAFF

j_gene: TRBJ2-2
v_gene: TRBV19
CDR3aa: CASRGRGRGNTGELFF

j_gene: TRBJ2-1
v_gene: TRBV10-1
CDR3aa: CASSESGSYNEQFF

j_gene: TRBJ1-1
v_gene: TRBV9
CDR3aa: CASRGTGGTEAFF

j_gene: TRBJ2-1
v_gene: TRBV5-4
CDR3aa: CASRPTSNYNEQFF

j_gene: TRBJ1-6
v_gene: TRBV7-3
CDR3aa: CASSLSGVNSPLHF

j_gene: TRBJ2-1
v_gene: TRBV14
CDR3aa: CASSQRTDRGSNEQFF

j_gene: TRBJ2-1
v_gene: TRBV27
CDR3aa: CASSPGLAGAGYNEQFF

j_gene: TRBJ2-7
v_gene: TRBV5-1
CDR3aa: CASSLAGGISYEQYF

j_gene: TRBJ2-2
v_gene: TRBV5-4
CDR3aa: CASSGTSGVRELFF

j_gene: TRBJ1-1
v_gene: TRBV29-1
CDR3aa: CSVVRGATEAFF

j_gene: TRBJ1-5
v_gene: TRBV2
CDR3aa: CASTRQYNQPQHF

j_gene: TRBJ2-2
v_gene: TRBV6-6
CDR3aa: CASSYSRGGAGELFF

j_gene: TRBJ2-3
v_gene: TRBV11-3
CDR3aa: CASSPGRLGGDTQYF

j_gene: TRBJ2-1
v_gene: TRBV3-1/TRBV3-2
CDR3aa: CASSQDSGRNGNEQFF